The 6 T cell receptor beta chains below all came from one sample that was sequenced in a study of PD-1 blockade in classical Hodgkin lymphoma. Exposure to brentuximab vedotin varied, and each patient had relapsed following autologous stem cell transplantation. Generated by immunoSEQ multiplex PCR, the TCRdb table keeps only in-frame clones and is missing some. The table records approximately 37,000 clones, about three quarters of them present only once. Sequencing was performed on peripheral blood mononuclear cells (PBMCs), taken at baseline. Receptors were obtained from a human donor with classical Hodgkin lymphoma.

V is TRBV6-5 and J is TRBJ1-6; D might be TRBD1 (6 bases). Trimming removed 4 bases at V and 6 bases at J, with 16 bases between. The CDR3 extends over 16 amino acids. CDR1 is MNHEY and CDR2 is SVGAGI in the germline V gene. The CDR3 DNA follows: TGTGCCAGCAGTTTCCCTGGACAGAGGGGTAATTCACCCCTCCACTTT. This gives the protein CASSFPGQRGNSPLHF.

The chain links TRBV18 to TRBJ1-2, with TRBD1 matching 12 bases. Germline V gene lookup returns CDR1 KGHSH and CDR2 LQKENI. The V segment lost 2 bases and the J segment 8 bases; nucleotides outside the gene matches: 6. The CDR3 contains 15 residues. The DNA for the CDR3 is TGTGCCAGCTCACCAGCCGGGACAGGGGGCCGAGGCTACACCTTC. Its translation is CASSPAGTGGRGYTF.

This chain links TRBV18 with TRBJ1-3; possibly TRBD1 for D (5 bases). The CDR3 extends over 15 amino acids. V shed 2 bases and J shed 4 bases, with 12 bases lying between them. Germline CDR1 KGHSH, CDR2 LQKENI. The CDR3 sequence: CASSPGTHTGNTIYF. In nucleotides, the CDR3 is TGTGCCAGCTCACCAGGGACCCATACCGGAAACACCATATATTTT.

The CDR3 region has the DNA TGCGCCAGCAGTGATGACAGAGCCTACTATGGCTACACCTTC. Encoded protein: CASSDDRAYYGYTF. The chain recombines TRBV10-2 with TRBJ1-2, with D maybe TRBD1 (5 bases). There are 14 residues in the CDR3. Germline V gives CDR1 WSHSY, CDR2 SAAADI. V lost 3 bases to trimming and J lost 3 bases, with 11 bases between them.

This CDR3 reads CASSLQRGVDSPLHF. The CDR3 DNA reads as TGTGCCAGCAGCTTACAGAGAGGGGTGGATTCACCCCTCCACTTT. This chain connects TRBV7-2 to TRBJ1-6; a weak D match, TRBD1 (5 bases). Germline V gives CDR1 SGHTA, CDR2 FQGNSA. V was cut by 2 bases and J by 8 bases, with 13 bases left in between. The length of the CDR3 is 15 residues.

This clone was found a few times. The chain couples TRBV19 to TRBJ1-2; possible D gene TRBD1, 5 bases. The V and J ends lost 1 base and 8 bases respectively, with 11 bases between them. CDR3 size: 13 residues. Germline CDR1 is LNHDA and CDR2 is SQIVND (reference sequence). In nucleotides, the CDR3 is TGTGCCAGTAGTATAGTTGGGGGGAGCGGCTACACCTTC. Its translation is CASSIVGGSGYTF.